This TCR beta chain came from a study of T cells expressing NK-cell markers. About the study: The authors derived TCR beta repertoires from sorted CD3+CD56+NKG2C+, CD3+CD56+NKG2C- and CD3+CD56-NKG2C+ T cells.

Germline CDR1 reads MNHEY; CDR2 reads SVGAGI. CDR3 size: 12 residues. Following a re-call of the 5' RACE reads, TCRdb has one entry per CDR3 protein and lacks DNA. This sample contains 150,000 to 160,000 distinct CDR3 sequences. The chain recombines TRBV6-5 with TRBJ1-1. This receptor was obtained from a woman between 45 and 60 years old in good health. Sequencing was done on a sample of blood T cells: a sorted CD56 or NKG2C T cell subset, CD4+ or CD8+ T cells, or bulk PBMC T cells (not recorded which). CDR3 sequence: CASSYGGREAFF.